The clone carrying this TCR beta chain was seen just once. What it binds is not known. Sequencing was performed with immunoSEQ multiplex PCR; in TCRdb, only in-frame clones are kept and a portion is missing. The sample has about 320,000 clones; 70% to 90% are singletons. There are 16 residues in the CDR3. Deletions cut 6 bases from V and 1 base from J, with 18 bases between. The germline gives CDR1 SGHRS, CDR2 YFSETQ. The sample comes from a study of Ad26.COV2.S vaccination and SARS-CoV-2 variants. Notes on the study in general: Responses of T cells in total may have been underestimated by the TCR breadth and depth analyses. Post-vaccination spike-specific CD8+ and CD4+ T cell responses reportedly had substantial breadth.

Specified treatment: some 20 received Ad26.COV2.S at low or high dose, single or two shots; a few received placebo; per-sample allocation not given. Material that was analyzed had been drawn on day 63 after the first vaccine or placebo injection. An Ad26 vector was used to express Wuhan-strain SARS-CoV-2 spike as the vaccine. Material: peripheral blood, obtained in a trial of Ad26.COV2.S vaccine versus placebo. The receptor was isolated from a person between 18 and 65 years old who received the Ad26.COV2.S COVID-19 vaccine or a placebo. J is TRBJ2-3 and V is TRBV5-1; D might be TRBD2 (6 bases). In DNA, the CDR3 is TGCGCCAGCAACGCCCACGCAGGCGGGGGCACAGATACGCAGTATTTT. Its translation is CASNAHAGGGTDTQYF. Combining the CDR3 with reference TRBV5-1 and TRBJ2-3 gives the whole variable domain KAGVTQTPRYLIKTRGQQVTLSCSPISGHRSVSWYQQTPGQGLQFLFEYFSETQRNKGNFPGRFSGRQFSNSRSEMNVSTLELGDSALYLCASNAHAGGGTDTQYFGPGTRLTVL.